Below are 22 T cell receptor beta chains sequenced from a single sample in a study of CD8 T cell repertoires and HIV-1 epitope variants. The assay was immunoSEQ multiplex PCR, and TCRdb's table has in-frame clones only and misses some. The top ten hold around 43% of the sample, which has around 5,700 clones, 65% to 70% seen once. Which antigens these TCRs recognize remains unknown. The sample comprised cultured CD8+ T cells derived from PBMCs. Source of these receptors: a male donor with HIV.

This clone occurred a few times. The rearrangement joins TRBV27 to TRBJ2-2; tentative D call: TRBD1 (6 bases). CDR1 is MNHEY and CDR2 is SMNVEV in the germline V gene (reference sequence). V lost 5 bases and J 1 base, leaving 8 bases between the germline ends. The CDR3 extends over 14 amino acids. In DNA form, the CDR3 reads TGTGCCAGCAGTCCAGGGGTGAACACCGGGGAGCTGTTTTTT. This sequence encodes CASSPGVNTGELFF.

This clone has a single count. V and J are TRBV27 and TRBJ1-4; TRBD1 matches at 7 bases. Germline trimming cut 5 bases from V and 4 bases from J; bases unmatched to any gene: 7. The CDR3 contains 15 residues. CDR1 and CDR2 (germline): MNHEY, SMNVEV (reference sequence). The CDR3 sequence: CASSTRTGFNEKLFF. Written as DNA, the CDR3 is TGTGCCAGCAGTACCCGGACAGGCTTTAATGAAAAACTGTTTTTT.

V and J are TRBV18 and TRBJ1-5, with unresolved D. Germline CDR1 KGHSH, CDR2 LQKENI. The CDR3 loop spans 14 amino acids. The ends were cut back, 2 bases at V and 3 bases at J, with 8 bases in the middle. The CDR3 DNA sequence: TGTGCCAGCTCACCAGGGAGTGACAATCAGCCCCAGCATTTT. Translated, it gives CASSPGSDNQPQHF.

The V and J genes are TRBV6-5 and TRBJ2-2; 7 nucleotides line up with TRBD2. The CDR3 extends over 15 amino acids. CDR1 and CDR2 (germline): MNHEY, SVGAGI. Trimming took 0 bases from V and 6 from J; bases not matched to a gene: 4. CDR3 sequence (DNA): TGTGCCAGCAGTTACTCGATTGGGGGGGCCGGGGAGCTGTTTTTT. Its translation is CASSYSIGGAGELFF.

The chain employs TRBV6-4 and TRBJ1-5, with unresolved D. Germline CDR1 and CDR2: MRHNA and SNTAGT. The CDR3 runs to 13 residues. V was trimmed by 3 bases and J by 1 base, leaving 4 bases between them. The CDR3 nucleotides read TGTGCCAGCAGTGAGGGGAGCAATCAGCCCCAGCATTTT. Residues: CASSEGSNQPQHF.

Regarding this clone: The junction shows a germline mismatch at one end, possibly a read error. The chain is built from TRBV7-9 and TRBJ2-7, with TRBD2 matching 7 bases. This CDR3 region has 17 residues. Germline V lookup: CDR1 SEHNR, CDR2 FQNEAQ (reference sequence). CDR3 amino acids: CASRLDGPSGAPYEQYF. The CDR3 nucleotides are TGTGCCAGCAGATTAGATGGTCCTAGCGGAGCCCCCTACGAGCAGTACTTC. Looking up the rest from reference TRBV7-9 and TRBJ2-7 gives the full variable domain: DTGVSQNPRHKITKRGQNVTFRCDPISEHNRLYWYRQTLGQGPEFLTYFQNEAQLEKSRLLSDRFSAERPKGSFSTLEIQRTEQGDSAMYLCASRLDGPSGAPYEQYFGPGTRLTVT.

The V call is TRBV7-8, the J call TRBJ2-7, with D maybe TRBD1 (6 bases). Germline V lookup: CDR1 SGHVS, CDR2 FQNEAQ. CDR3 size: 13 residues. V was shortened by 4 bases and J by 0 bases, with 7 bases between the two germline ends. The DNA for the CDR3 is TGTGCCAGCAGCTCAGGGGACTCCTACGAGCAGTACTTC. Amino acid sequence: CASSSGDSYEQYF. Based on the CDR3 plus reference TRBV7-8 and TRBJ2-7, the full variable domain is GAGVSQSPRYKVAKRGQDVALRCDPISGHVSLFWYQQALGQGPEFLTYFQNEAQLDKSGLPSDRFFAERPEGSVSTLKIQRTQQEDSAVYLCASSSGDSYEQYFGPGTRLTVT.

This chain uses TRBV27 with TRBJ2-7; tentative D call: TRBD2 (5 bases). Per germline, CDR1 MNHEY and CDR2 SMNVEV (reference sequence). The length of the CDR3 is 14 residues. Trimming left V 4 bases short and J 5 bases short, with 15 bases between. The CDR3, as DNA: TGTGCCAGCAGTTCGATGATGCGGGTAAACGAGCAGTACTTC. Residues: CASSSMMRVNEQYF.

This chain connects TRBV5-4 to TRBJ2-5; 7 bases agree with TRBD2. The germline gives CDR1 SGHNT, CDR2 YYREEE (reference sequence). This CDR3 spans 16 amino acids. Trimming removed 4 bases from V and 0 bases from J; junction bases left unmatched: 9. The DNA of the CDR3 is TGTGCCAGCAGCGCGGTTATCGGGGGGAACCAAGAGACCCAGTACTTC. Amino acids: CASSAVIGGNQETQYF.

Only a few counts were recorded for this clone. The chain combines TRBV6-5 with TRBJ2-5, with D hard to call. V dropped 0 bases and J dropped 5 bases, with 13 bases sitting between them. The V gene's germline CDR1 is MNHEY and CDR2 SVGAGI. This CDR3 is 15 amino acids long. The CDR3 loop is CASSYSKGSWETQYF. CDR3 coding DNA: TGTGCCAGCAGTTACTCGAAGGGCTCCTGGGAGACCCAGTACTTC.

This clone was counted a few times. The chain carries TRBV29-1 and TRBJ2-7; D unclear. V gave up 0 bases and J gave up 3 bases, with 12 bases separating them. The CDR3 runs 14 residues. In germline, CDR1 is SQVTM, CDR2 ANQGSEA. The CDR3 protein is CSVEEWSSSYEQYF. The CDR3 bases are TGCAGCGTTGAAGAGTGGAGCTCGAGCTACGAGCAGTACTTC.

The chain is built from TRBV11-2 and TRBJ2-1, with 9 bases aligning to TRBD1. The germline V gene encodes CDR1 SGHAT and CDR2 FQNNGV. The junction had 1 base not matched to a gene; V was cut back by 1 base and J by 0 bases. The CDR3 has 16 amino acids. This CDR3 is CASSLAGQGSYNEQFF. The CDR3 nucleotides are TGTGCCAGCAGCTTAGCGGGACAGGGCTCCTACAATGAGCAGTTCTTC.

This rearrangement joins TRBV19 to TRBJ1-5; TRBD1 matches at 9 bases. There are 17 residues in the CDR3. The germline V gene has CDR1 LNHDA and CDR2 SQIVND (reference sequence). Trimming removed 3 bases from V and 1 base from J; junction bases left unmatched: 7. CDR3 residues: CASSIIGDRVSNQPQHF. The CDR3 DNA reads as TGTGCCAGTAGTATTATTGGGGACAGGGTAAGCAATCAGCCCCAGCATTTT.

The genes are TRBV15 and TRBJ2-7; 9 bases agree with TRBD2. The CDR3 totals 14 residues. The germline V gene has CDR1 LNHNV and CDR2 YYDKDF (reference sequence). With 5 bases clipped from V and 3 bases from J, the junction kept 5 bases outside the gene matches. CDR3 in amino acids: CATSATSGHYEQYF. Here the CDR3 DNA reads TGTGCCACCAGCGCGACTAGCGGACACTACGAGCAGTACTTC.

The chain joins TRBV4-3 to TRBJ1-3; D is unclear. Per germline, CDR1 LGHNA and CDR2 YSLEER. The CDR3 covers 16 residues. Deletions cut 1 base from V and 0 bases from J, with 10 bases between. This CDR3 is CASSQAGSDSGNTIYF. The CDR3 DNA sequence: TGCGCCAGCAGCCAAGCGGGCAGTGACTCTGGAAACACCATATATTTT.

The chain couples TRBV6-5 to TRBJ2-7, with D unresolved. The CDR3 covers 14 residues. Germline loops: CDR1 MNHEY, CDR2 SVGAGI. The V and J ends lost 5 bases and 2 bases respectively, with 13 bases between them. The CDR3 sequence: CASSDLPPPYEQYF. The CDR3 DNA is TGTGCCAGCAGTGATCTGCCCCCTCCCTACGAGCAGTACTTC.

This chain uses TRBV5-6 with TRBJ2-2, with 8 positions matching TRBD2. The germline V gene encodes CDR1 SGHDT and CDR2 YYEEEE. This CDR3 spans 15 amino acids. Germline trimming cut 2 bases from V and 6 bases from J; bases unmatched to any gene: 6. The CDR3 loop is CASSFGTGGSGELFF. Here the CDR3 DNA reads TGTGCCAGCAGCTTCGGAACGGGAGGGTCCGGGGAGCTGTTTTTT. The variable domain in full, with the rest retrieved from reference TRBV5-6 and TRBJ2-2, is DAGVTQSPTHLIKTRGQQVTLRCSPKSGHDTVSWYQQALGQGPQFIFQYYEEEERQRGNFPDRFSGHQFPNYSSELNVNALLLGDSALYLCASSFGTGGSGELFFGEGSRLTVL.

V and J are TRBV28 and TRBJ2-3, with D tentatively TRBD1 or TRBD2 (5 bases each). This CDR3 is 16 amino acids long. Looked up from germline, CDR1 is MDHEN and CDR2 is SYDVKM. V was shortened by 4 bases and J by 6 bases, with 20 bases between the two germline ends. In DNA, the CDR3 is TGTGCCAGCAGTTCCCGGGGCCCGGAGAATCGGGATACGCAGTATTTT. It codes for CASSSRGPENRDTQYF. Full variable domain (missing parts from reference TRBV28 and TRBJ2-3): DVKVTQSSRYLVKRTGEKVFLECVQDMDHENMFWYRQDPGLGLRLIYFSYDVKMKEKGDIPEGYSVSREKKERFSLILESASTNQTSMYLCASSSRGPENRDTQYFGPGTRLTVL.

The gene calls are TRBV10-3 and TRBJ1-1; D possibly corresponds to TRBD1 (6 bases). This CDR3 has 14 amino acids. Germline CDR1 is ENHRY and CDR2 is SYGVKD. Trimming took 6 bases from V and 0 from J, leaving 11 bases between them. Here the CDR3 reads CAISEGQLNTEAFF. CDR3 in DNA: TGTGCCATCAGCGAAGGACAGCTGAACACTGAAGCTTTCTTT.

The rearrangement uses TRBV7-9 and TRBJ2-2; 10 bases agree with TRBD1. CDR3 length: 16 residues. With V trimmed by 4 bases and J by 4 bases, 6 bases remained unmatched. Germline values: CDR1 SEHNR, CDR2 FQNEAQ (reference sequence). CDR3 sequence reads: CASSSGQGVGTGELFF. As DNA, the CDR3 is TGTGCCAGCAGCTCCGGACAGGGGGTGGGCACCGGGGAGCTGTTTTTT.

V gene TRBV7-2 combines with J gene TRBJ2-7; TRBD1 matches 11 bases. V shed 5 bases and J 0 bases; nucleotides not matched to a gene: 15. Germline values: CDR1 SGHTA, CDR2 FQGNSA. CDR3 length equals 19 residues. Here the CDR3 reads CASSRQGGQGETYSYEQYF. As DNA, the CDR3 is TGTGCCAGCAGCCGCCAGGGGGGACAGGGGGAAACTTACTCCTACGAGCAGTACTTC.

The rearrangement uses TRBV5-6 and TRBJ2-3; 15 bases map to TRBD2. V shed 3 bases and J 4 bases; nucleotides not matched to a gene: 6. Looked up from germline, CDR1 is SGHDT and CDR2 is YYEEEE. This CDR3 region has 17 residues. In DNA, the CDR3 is TGTGCCAGCAGCTCGGAAGGACTAGCGGGAGGGCCAGATACGCAGTATTTT. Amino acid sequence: CASSSEGLAGGPDTQYF.